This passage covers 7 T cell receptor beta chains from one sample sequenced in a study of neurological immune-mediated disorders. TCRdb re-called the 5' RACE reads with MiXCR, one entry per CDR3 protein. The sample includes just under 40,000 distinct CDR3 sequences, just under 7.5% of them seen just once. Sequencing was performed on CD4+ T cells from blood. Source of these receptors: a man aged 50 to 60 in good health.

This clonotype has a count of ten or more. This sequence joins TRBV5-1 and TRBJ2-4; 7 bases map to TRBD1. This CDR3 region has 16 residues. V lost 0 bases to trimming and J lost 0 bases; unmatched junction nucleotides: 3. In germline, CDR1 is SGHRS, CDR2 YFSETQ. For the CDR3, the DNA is TGCGCCAGCAGCTTGGAGGGGGCCCTAGCCAAAAACATTCAGTACTTC. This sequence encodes CASSLEGALAKNIQYF.

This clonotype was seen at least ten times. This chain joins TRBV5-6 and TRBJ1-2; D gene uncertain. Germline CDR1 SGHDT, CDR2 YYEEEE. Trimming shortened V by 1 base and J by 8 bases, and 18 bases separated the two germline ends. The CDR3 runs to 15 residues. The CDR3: CASSLSQRILEGYTF. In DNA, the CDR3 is TGTGCCAGCAGCTTGAGCCAGCGCATTCTTGAGGGCTACACCTTC. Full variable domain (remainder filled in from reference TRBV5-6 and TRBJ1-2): DAGVTQSPTHLIKTRGQQVTLRCSPKSGHDTVSWYQQALGQGPQFIFQYYEEEERQRGNFPDRFSGHQFPNYSSELNVNALLLGDSALYLCASSLSQRILEGYTFGSGTRLTVV.

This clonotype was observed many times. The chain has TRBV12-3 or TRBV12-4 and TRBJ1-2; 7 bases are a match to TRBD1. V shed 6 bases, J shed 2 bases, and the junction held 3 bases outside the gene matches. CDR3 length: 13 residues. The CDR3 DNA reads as TGTGCCAGCAGCGGACAGGCCAACTATGGCTACACCTTC. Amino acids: CASSGQANYGYTF.

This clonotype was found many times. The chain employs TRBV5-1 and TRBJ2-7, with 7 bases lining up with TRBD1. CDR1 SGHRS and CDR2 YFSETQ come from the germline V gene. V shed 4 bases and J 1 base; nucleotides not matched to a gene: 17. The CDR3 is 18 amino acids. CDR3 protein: CASSPRKTTGPESYEQYF. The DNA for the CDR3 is TGCGCCAGCAGCCCCAGGAAAACGACAGGGCCCGAATCCTACGAGCAGTACTTC.

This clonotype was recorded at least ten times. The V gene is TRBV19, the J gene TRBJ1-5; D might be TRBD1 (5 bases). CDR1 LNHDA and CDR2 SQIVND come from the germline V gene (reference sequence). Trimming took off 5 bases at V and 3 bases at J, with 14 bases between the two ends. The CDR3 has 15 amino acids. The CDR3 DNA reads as TGTGCCAGTAGTCTAAGGCGAGGGGACAATCAGCCCCAGCATTTT. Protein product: CASSLRRGDNQPQHF.

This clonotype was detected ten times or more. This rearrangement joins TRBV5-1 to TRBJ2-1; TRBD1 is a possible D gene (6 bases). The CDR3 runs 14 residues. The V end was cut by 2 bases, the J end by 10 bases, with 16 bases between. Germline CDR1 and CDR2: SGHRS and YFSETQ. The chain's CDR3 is CASSFAPLDSEQFF. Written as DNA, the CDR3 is TGCGCCAGCAGCTTCGCCCCCTTGGACAGCGAGCAGTTCTTC.

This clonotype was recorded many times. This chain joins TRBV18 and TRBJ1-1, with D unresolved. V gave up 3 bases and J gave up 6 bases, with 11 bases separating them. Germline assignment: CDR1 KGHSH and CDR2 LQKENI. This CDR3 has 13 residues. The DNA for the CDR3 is TGTGCCAGCTCACCCAAATCCTCACCTGAAGCTTTCTTT. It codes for CASSPKSSPEAFF. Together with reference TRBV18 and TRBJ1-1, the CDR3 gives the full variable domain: NAGVMQNPRHLVRRRGQEARLRCSPMKGHSHVYWYRQLPEEGLKFMVYLQKENIIDESGMPKERFSAEFPKEGPSILRIQQVVRGDSAAYFCASSPKSSPEAFFGQGTRLTVV.